The present entry profiles one T cell receptor (beta chain) with its context. Its target is not known. This specimen comes from a study of T cell responses to AZD1222 COVID-19 vaccine. Whole-study results and caveats: Variant regions that are unmutated are reportedly the target of nearly half of spike-specific TCRs. Spike regions recognized by vaccine-associated CD4 TCRs spanned the protein, led by 160-218 and 743-854. Samples come after the peak T cell response, not at day 14. Clonal diversity was possibly underestimated, and the donors were mostly white British, with more females.

Only in-frame clones appear in the TCRdb table, and some are missing; sequencing was by immunoSEQ multiplex PCR. Here the sample spans just over 70,000 clones, around 85% being singletons. The specimen comprised peripheral blood, sampled on day 0 of AZD1222 vaccination. The sequence derives from an adult in good health.

Written as DNA, the CDR3 is TGTGCCAGCAGCAGGAGCTCCTACAATGAGCAGTTCTTC. The encoded protein is CASSRSSYNEQFF. This chain joins TRBV11-3 and TRBJ2-1; D unclear. The CDR3 spans 13 residues. CDR1 is SGHNT and CDR2 is YENEEA in the germline V gene. V lost 5 bases and J lost 0, with 5 bases in between.